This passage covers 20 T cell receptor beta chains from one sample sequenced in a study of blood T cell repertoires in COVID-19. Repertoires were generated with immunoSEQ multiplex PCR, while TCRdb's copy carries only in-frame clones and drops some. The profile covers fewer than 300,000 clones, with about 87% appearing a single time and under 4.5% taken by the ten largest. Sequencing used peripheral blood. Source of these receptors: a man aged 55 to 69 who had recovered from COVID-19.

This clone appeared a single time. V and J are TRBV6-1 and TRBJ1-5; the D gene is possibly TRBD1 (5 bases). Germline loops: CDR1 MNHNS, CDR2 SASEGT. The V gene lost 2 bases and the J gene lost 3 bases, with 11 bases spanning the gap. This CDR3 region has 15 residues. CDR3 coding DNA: TGTGCCAGCAGTGAACAGCCAGGGAACAATCAGCCCCAGCATTTT. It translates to CASSEQPGNNQPQHF.

CDR3 in amino acids: CSGDRGHKGYTF. In nucleotides, the CDR3 is TGCAGCGGCGACAGGGGGCATAAGGGCTACACCTTC. This chain links TRBV29-1 with TRBJ1-2; 10 bases line up with TRBD1. The CDR3 loop spans 12 amino acids. V lost 7 bases and J lost 8; bases outside the gene matches: 7. CDR1 and CDR2 (germline): SQVTM, ANQGSEA.

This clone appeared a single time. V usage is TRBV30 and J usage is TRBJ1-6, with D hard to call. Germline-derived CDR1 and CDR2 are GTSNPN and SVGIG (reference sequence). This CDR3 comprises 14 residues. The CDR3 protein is CAATWSSYNSPLHF. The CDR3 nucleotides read TGTGCTGCAACATGGAGCTCCTATAATTCACCCCTCCACTTT.

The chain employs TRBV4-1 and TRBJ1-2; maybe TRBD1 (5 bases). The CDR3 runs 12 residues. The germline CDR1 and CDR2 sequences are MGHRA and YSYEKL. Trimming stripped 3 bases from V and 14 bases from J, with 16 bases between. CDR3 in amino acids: CASSQGGKGRTF. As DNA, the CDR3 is TGCGCCAGCAGCCAGGGGGGAAAGGGGCGTACCTTC.

Written as DNA, the CDR3 is TGTGCCAGCAGTTCCATCAGGTTCGGCTACACCTTC. Its protein is CASSSIRFGYTF. The J gene is TRBJ1-2, the V gene TRBV7-2; D gene unclear. Trimming cost V 6 bases and J 8 bases, with 13 bases left between them. Germline V gene data show CDR1 as SGHTA and CDR2 as FQGNSA. The CDR3 loop spans 12 amino acids.

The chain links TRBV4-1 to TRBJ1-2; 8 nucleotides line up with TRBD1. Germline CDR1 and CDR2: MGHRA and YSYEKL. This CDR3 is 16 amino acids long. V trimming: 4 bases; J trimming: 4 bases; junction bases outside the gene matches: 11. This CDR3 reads CASSPLGQGLAYGYTF. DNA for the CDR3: TGCGCCAGCAGCCCACTAGGACAGGGATTGGCCTATGGCTACACCTTC.

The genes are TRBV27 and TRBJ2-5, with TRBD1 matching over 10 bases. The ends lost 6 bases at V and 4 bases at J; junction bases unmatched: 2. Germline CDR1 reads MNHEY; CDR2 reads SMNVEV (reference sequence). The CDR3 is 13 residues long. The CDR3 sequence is CASSRTGGETQYF. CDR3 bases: TGTGCCAGCAGCCGGACAGGGGGAGAGACCCAGTACTTC.

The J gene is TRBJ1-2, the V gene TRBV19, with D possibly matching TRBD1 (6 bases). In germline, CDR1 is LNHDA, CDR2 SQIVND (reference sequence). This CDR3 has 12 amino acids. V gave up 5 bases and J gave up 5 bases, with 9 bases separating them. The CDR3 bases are TGTGCCAGTAGTCGACAGGCATATGGCTACACCTTC. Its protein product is CASSRQAYGYTF.

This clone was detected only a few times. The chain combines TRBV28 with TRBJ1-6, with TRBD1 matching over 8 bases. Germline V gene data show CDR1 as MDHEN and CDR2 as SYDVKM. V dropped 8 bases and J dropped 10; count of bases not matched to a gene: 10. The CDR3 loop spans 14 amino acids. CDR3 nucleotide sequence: TGTGCCAGCGGCCTGAGACAGGGGTGGTCACCCCTCCACTTT. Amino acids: CASGLRQGWSPLHF.

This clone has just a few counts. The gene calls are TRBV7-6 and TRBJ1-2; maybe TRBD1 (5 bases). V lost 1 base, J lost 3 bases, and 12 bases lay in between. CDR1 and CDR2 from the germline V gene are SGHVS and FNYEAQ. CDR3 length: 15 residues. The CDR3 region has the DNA TGTGCCAGCAGCTTAGTTCAGGGATTTGACTATGGCTACACCTTC. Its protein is CASSLVQGFDYGYTF. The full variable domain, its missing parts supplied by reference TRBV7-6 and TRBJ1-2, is GAGVSQSPRYKVTKRGQDVALRCDPISGHVSLYWYRQALGQGPEFLTYFNYEAQQDKSGLPNDRFSAERPEGSISTLTIQRTEQRDSAMYRCASSLVQGFDYGYTFGSGTRLTVV.

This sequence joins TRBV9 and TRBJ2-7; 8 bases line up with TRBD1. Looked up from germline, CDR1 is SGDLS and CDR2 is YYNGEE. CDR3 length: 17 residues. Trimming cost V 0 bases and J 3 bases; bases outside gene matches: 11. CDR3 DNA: TGTGCCAGCAGCGTAGCTCCGGGCAGGGGGCAGGGCTACGAGCAGTACTTC. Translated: CASSVAPGRGQGYEQYF.

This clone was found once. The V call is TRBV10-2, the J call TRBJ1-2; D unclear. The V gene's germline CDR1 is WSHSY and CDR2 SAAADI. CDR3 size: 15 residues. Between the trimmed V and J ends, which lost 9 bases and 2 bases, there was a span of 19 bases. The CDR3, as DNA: TGCGCCAGTAGAGGAATCGCCGGGGAGAACTATGGCTACACCTTC. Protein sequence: CASRGIAGENYGYTF.

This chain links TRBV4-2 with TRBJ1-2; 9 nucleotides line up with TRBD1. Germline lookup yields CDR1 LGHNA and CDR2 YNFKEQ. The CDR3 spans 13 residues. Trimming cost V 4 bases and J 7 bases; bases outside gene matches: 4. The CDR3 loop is CASSLQGAFGYTF. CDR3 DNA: TGTGCCAGCAGCCTACAGGGGGCGTTTGGCTACACCTTC.

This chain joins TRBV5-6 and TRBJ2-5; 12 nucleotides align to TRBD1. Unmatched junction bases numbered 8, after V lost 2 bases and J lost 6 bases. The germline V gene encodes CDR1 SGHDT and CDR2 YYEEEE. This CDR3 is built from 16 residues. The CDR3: CASSFSGTGGRKTQYF. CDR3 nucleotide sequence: TGTGCCAGCAGCTTCTCCGGGACAGGGGGCAGAAAGACCCAGTACTTC.

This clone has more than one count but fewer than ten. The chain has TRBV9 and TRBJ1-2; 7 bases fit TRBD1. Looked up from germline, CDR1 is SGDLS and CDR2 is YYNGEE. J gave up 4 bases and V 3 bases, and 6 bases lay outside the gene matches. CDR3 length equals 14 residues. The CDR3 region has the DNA TGTGCCAGCAGCGGTAACAGGGGACCCTATGGCTACACCTTC. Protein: CASSGNRGPYGYTF.

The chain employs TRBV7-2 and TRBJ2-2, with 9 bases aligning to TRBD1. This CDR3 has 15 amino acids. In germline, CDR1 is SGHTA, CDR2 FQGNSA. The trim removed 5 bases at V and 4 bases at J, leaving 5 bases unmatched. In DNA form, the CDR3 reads TGTGCCAGCAGCCAGAGGACAGGGGCCACCGGGGAGCTGTTTTTT. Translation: CASSQRTGATGELFF.

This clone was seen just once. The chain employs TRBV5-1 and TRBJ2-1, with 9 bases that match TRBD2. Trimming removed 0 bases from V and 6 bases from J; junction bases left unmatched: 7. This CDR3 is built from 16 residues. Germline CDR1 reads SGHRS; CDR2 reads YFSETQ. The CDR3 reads CASSLGSSGAINEQFF. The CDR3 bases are TGCGCCAGCAGCTTGGGGTCTAGCGGGGCAATCAATGAGCAGTTCTTC.

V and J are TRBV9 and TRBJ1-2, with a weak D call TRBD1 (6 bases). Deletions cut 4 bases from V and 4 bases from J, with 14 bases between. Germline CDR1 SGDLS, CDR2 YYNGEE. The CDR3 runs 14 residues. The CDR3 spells CASSPGQSAYGYTF. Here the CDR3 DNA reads TGTGCCAGCAGCCCCGGACAGTCGGCCTATGGCTACACCTTC.

The CDR3 loop reads CASSSYTAGNQPQHF. The CDR3 region has the DNA TGTGCCAGCAGCTCATATACTGCGGGCAATCAGCCCCAGCATTTT. This rearrangement joins TRBV7-9 to TRBJ1-5; no clear D gene. The V and J ends lost 4 bases and 2 bases respectively, with 12 bases between them. Germline V CDR1 and CDR2: SEHNR, FQNEAQ (reference sequence). The CDR3 runs 15 residues.

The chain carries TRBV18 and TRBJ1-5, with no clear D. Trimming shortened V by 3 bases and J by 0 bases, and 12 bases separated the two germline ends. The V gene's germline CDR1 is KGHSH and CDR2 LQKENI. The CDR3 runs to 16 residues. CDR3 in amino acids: CASSPREGYSNQPQHF. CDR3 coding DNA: TGTGCCAGCTCACCTCGGGAGGGTTATAGCAATCAGCCCCAGCATTTT.